The present T cell receptor beta chain was sequenced within a study of cytomegalovirus exposure and HLA in healthy donors (dated by TCRdb to the late 2010s). Background on the whole study: An earlier analysis of 587 of the donors reported about 300 Gb of sequence data and roughly 120 million unique TCR beta sequences obtained from some 200 million T cells. An early release covering roughly 580 HLA-typed donors comprised roughly 300 gigabases of sequencing data and roughly 85 million unique TCR sequences. Donor age, sex, ethnicity and CMV serostatus were compiled together with the repertoire data. To study patterns of TCR occurrence, a later analysis re-analyzed previously published TCR beta repertoires from 666 donors and added high-resolution HLA genotyping. An earlier analysis of approximately 630 of the donors applied high-throughput TCR beta sequencing to assess whether each TCR beta V gene segment acted as functional or pseudogenic. Every repertoire in the discovery cohort had been generated on one and the same sequencing platform. The study used immunosequencing to profile the T cell repertoires of some 600 subjects and linked those repertoires to cytomegalovirus serostatus. Both class I and class II loci were covered by HLA typing, at four-digit resolution. Besides the first cohort of more than 650 subjects, a separate validation cohort made up of over 95 different subjects was used. To predict cytomegalovirus infection status, the study combined high-throughput TCR immunosequencing, statistical association of individual TCRs with disease status, and machine learning. The genetic ancestry cluster associated with self-reported Caucasian donors included over 80% of the approximately 400 genotyped donors. The study aimed to test whether cataloging public T cell receptors could reveal signatures of past pathogen exposure. The number of donors typed differed by locus, with about 629-640 for A, B, C, DRB1 and DQB1, roughly 520 for DQA1, 600 to 610 for DPA1, and over 400 for DPB1. Rather than using new phenotypic data, the later analysis identified candidate immune exposures from TCR beta sequences and from how often those sequences occurred across donors. Genome-wide SNP genotypes for about 55% of the roughly 670 donors were used in a later genetic analysis, which treated that subset as a discovery cohort. Across roughly 420 genotyped donors of the cohort, an average of roughly 200,000 unique TCR beta nucleotide sequences per donor were sequenced, and 15% to 20% of those sequences were non-productive. Because of strong linkage in the cohort, 5 or 6 DR-DQ haplotypes were treated as single units for association and clustering.

The cohort consisted of 670 or so healthy bone marrow donors. Cohort members were all nominally healthy when sampled, although unrecorded immune exposures were likely present. The donor tested CMV seropositive and was one of the 289 seropositive cohort members. A peripheral blood sample was provided by each donor, and peripheral blood mononuclear cells were used for TCR beta sequencing. Genomic DNA was extracted from the blood cell samples with the Qiagen DNeasy Blood Extraction Kit. As concerns this clone: Its antigen is currently not known. No much larger clonotype is one base removed from it; base qualities were not supplied.

V gives up 7 bases and J gives up 0 bases, and the segment between their germline ends measures 16 bases. Its CDR3 holds 15 amino acids, cysteine through phenylalanine. The kept DNA is CDR3 alone, 45 bases in frame from the first base. From a lookup of the germline V gene, CDR1 and CDR2 are MDHEN and SYDVKM. What the study reported, not specific to this receptor: According to a later analysis, parvovirus B19, influenza, CMV and Epstein-Barr virus appeared linked to several top co-occurrence clusters. A later analysis found that HLA-associated TCR beta chains were more clonally expanded and had lower generation probabilities than equally common non-associated chains. A later analysis found that TCR association rates varied across HLA loci, with DRB1 alleles showing the most associated TCRs and HLA-C alleles the fewest. The study listed 150 to 200 TCR beta chains as associated with cytomegalovirus. A further reported finding was that TCR beta sequences accurately predicted the HLA-A and HLA-B alleles for most subjects in the first cohort. Linkage disequilibrium might explain the correlated functional status among segregating V segments, but an unknown experimental factor could not be ruled out. When HLA alleles, especially DR and DQ, strongly co-occurred, TCR associations were difficult to assign to individual alleles. Across donors, most TCR sequences were observed very rarely, whereas some public TCRs were present in many individuals. In this cohort, only TCR beta chains were sequenced, and detectable features were limited by the absence of alpha or paired-chain data. In a later analysis, most CMV-associated TCR beta chains were found to appear HLA-restricted, with HLA associations seemingly driven largely by CMV exposure. Sequencing depth was assumed to be roughly uniform across donors in the presence/absence analyses, though that assumption may not hold. According to the authors, the approach could potentially be generalized to other disease states and immunological phenotypes. In an earlier analysis of approximately 600 of the donors, most TCR beta V segments were observed in productive rearrangements about 87% or about 30% of the time, broadly matching IMGT annotations. A cluster of highly shared sequence variants was judged likely to represent a technical artifact of the sequencing pipeline. Because the 87-base-pair reads could not distinguish some IMGT-functional V segments, including TRBV6-2 and TRBV6-3, those segments were excluded. Because HLA typing was missing for some donors at each locus, association tests included only the typed subset. Roughly 15 rarely observed V segments, including chromosome 9 orphons, were excluded from the earlier analysis of several hundred of the donors because counts were too low. CMV serostatus was the only immune exposure information available for the cohort. A few of the identified cytomegalovirus-associated TCR beta chains were confirmed in vitro to be specific for cytomegalovirus antigens. The classifier was reported to diagnose cytomegalovirus status with high specificity and sensitivity in both the original and validation cohorts. Compared with the 666-donor mean, donors in an Asian-associated ancestry cluster had fewer N-insertions in productive TCRs, according to a later genetic analysis. A later genetic analysis associated a missense DCLRE1C variant with V-gene and J-gene trimming of TCR beta chains, and an independent cohort replicated the association. In a later analysis, some 17,000 TCR beta sequences were associated with specific HLA alleles at a false discovery rate of 0.05.

Libraries were built with the immunoSEQ multiplex PCR assay. For the multiplex PCR, a mixture combining 60 forward primers for TCR Vbeta segments and 13 reverse primers for TCR Jbeta segments was used. Amplification of the CDR3 region of rearranged TCR beta genes was performed with a multiplex PCR assay on genomic DNA. The amplified TCR beta libraries were sequenced on the Illumina HiSeq System as 87-base-pair reads. The original methods were these. A later analysis counted about 80 million unique TCR beta chains across the 550 to 800 repertoires, and around 9.9 million of these chains were shared by at least two donors. Raw reads were error-corrected and collapsed into unique sequences with a nearest-neighbor algorithm that merged closely related sequences to remove PCR and sequencing errors. CDR3 sequences were aligned to IMGT reference sequences to assign V, D and J gene segments. For a sequence to be retained, at least a six-nucleotide match to both a V gene segment and a J gene segment was required. A rearrangement counted as productive if the CDR3 had no stop codons and remained in frame with V and J, and every other rearrangement counted as non-productive. Following IMGT convention, CDR3 was defined as the stretch from the second conserved V-encoded cysteine to the conserved J-encoded phenylalanine. The earlier analysis of about 640 of the donors excluded any sequence lacking an unambiguous match to a single V gene segment. In an earlier analysis of more than 500 of the donors, a V segment was called functional when productive rearrangements were above 56.7%, and segregating when the standard deviation between donors exceeded 5%. A statistical classification framework was built to diagnose cytomegalovirus status from the catalog of TCR beta chain sequences. In a later analysis, TCR nucleotide sequences were compared against IMGT/GENE-DB human TR gene sequences so that V and J genes could be assigned. A later analysis assigned CDR3 sequences and most-parsimonious VDJ recombination scenarios with the TCRdist pipeline. In a later analysis, each TCR beta chain was defined by its CDR3 amino acid sequence together with its V-gene family, and reads lacking a unique V-gene family were excluded. To address suspected cross-contamination and a sequencing artifact, a later analysis removed approximately 600 highly shared, low-generation-probability nucleotide sequences. In a later analysis, a clonal expansion index for each public chain was calculated from normalized within-repertoire ranks of inferred template counts. In a later analysis, generation probabilities were computed using a VDJ recombination model fitted to out-of-frame rearrangements, and the results were checked against IGoR. In a later analysis, hypergeometric tests were used to score TCR-TCR, TCR-HLA and TCR-CMV co-occurrence, with a repertoire-size bias correction applied to TCR pairs. In a later analysis, false discovery rates were estimated by permuting HLA or CMV assignments 20 times. In a later analysis, co-occurring TCRs were grouped using DBSCAN, with TCRdist sequence similarity added in when clustering inside HLA-allele-positive subsets. For co-occurrence clustering, repertoires with fewer than 30,000 or more than 120,000 public chains were excluded, along with 4 to 6 repertoires with anomalous nucleotide sharing. Sourced from immuneACCESS, this table was stored by TCRdb with only in-frame sequences that have V and J called. A share of the clones is absent; for the studies checked, an unresolved V gene accounts for under half, and the remainder has no known explanation. That table furnishes V, J and clone size, whereas the DNA furnished D and trimming. The sample profile shows some 100,000 clones; roughly 70% of them were found once. The ten most abundant clones make up about 16% of the sample.

The rearrangement joined TRBV28 to TRBJ2-7; a weak D assignment points to TRBD1 (6 bases agree). This sequence originates from a woman in her fifties or sixties in good health and CMV-seropositive. Sequencing input: PBMCs. The CDR3 region reads CASNPGGHYSYEQYF. At the DNA level, the sequence is TGTGCCAGCAACCCTGGGGGCCACTACTCCTACGAGCAGTACTTC.